Listed here are 18 T cell receptor beta chains from one sample, sequenced in a study of molecular identifiers for immune sequencing clone quantification. TCRdb recomputed calls from the PCR reads with MiXCR, one row per CDR3 protein. The data show under 650,000 distinct CDR3 sequences, with 15% to 20% seen just once and around 0.9% held by the top ten. Sequenced input: naive CD8+ T cells from blood, with Jurkat cell RNA spiked in. The subset here: FACS-sorted CD8+CD4-CCR7+CD45RA+ naive T cells. The receptors originated from a human donor in good health. Some libraries in this study had Jurkat cell RNA spiked in.

In its sample, this clonotype was seen many times. The chain joins TRBV14 to TRBJ2-7, with a possible D match to TRBD1 (5 bases). The ends were cut back, 2 bases at V and 3 bases at J, with 8 bases in the middle. This CDR3 is built from 13 residues. Per germline, CDR1 SGHDN and CDR2 FVKESK. The CDR3 here is CASSQTTDYEQYF. CDR3 nucleotides: TGTGCCAGCAGCCAAACGACAGACTACGAGCAGTACTTC. Using reference TRBV14 and TRBJ2-7 for the parts outside the CDR3, the full variable domain is EAGVTQFPSHSVIEKGQTVTLRCDPISGHDNLYWYRRVMGKEIKFLLHFVKESKQDESGMPNNRFLAERTGGTYSTLKVQPAELEDSGVYFCASSQTTDYEQYFGPGTRLTVT.

With regard to this clonotype: Germline is not matched at one junction end, which may reflect a read error. The rearrangement links TRBV27 to TRBJ1-2; D call uncertain. CDR3 length: 15 residues. Germline-derived CDR1 and CDR2 are MNHEY and SMNVEV (reference sequence). This CDR3 reads CAGSLGPPSAYGYTF. The DNA of the CDR3 is TGTGCCGGCAGTTTAGGCCCGCCCTCCGCCTATGGCTACACCTTC.

This clonotype was recorded at least ten times. V and J are TRBV4-3 and TRBJ2-7; 11 bases agree with TRBD2. V was pared by 1 base and J by 3 bases, with 2 bases of the junction left unmatched. Germline values: CDR1 LGHNA, CDR2 YSLEER. The CDR3 has 15 residues. The CDR3 loop reads CASSQAGTSGYEQYF. CDR3 nucleotides: TGCGCCAGCAGCCAAGCCGGGACTAGCGGCTACGAGCAGTACTTC.

CDR3 sequence reads: CASSQDYRGGLGSDGYTF. CDR3 bases: TGCGCCAGCAGCCAAGACTACAGGGGCGGATTGGGATCAGATGGCTACACCTTC. This chain links TRBV4-3 with TRBJ1-2; 7 positions agree with TRBD1. This CDR3 region has 18 residues. Germline loops: CDR1 LGHNA, CDR2 YSLEER. V trimming: 0 bases; J trimming: 6 bases; junction bases outside the gene matches: 16.

CDR3 residues: CASRPGQGRDLEAFF. The CDR3 region has the DNA TGTGCCAGCAGACCCGGACAGGGGAGGGATTTGGAGGCTTTCTTT. V is TRBV6-6 and J is TRBJ1-1, with 9 positions matching TRBD1. CDR1 is MNHNY and CDR2 is SVGAGI in the germline V gene (reference sequence). The CDR3 covers 15 residues. With 6 bases clipped from V and 11 bases from J, the junction kept 16 bases outside the gene matches.

Concerning this clonotype itself: It may be a read error: a sequence one base away is much more abundant. The chain couples TRBV7-9 to TRBJ2-7, with D uncertain. CDR1 is SEHNR and CDR2 is FQNEAQ in the germline V gene (reference sequence). This CDR3 has 15 amino acids. The CDR3 spells CTSSLNPSVDYEQYF. The DNA for the CDR3 is TGTACCAGCAGCTTAAACCCATCCGTAGACTACGAGCAGTACTTC.

This clonotype was found many times. The chain links TRBV5-1 to TRBJ2-7, with 7 nucleotides matching TRBD1. Germline CDR1 SGHRS, CDR2 YFSETQ. V lost 3 bases and J lost 3; bases outside the gene matches: 6. The CDR3 length is 14 residues. The CDR3 loop reads CASSSRDRIYEQYF. The CDR3 DNA is TGCGCCAGCAGCTCACGGGACAGAATCTACGAGCAGTACTTC.

To note about this clonotype: A single base separates this from a much larger clone, so it may be a read error. The rearrangement uses TRBV6-1 and TRBJ2-7; 9 nucleotides agree with TRBD1. This CDR3 has 13 amino acids. The germline CDR1 and CDR2 sequences are MNHNS and SASEGT. V was clipped by 10 bases and J by 4 bases; unmatched bases: 8. CDR3 coding DNA: TGTGCCAACACCCACAGGGGGCTATACGAGCAGTACTTC. Its translation: CANTHRGLYEQYF.

Worth noting for this clonotype: This clone may be a read error of a much larger clone one base away. The chain carries TRBV29-1 and TRBJ2-7; no definite D call. The CDR3 is made up of 13 amino acids. V lost 5 bases and J 6 bases, leaving 17 bases between the germline ends. Germline CDR1 and CDR2: SQVTM and ANQGSEA. DNA of the CDR3: TGCAGCGTTCTGACCCCGCTCGGTTGCGAGCAGTACTTC. Translating gives CSVLTPLGCEQYF.

Notes on this clonotype: This may stem from a read error, because a much larger clone lies one nucleotide away. The rearrangement links TRBV4-1 to TRBJ2-7, with D perhaps assigned TRBD1 or TRBD2 (5 bases each). This CDR3 has 15 residues. CDR1 MGHRA and CDR2 YSYEKL come from the germline V gene. The V and J ends lost 2 bases and 3 bases respectively, with 14 bases between them. CDR3: CASSQLTGEGYEQYF. The CDR3 DNA is TGCGCCAGCAGCCAATTAACAGGTGAGGGCTACGAGCAGTACTTC.

This clonotype came up many times. V usage is TRBV6-2 or TRBV6-3 and J usage is TRBJ1-5; a weak D match, TRBD1 (6 bases). The CDR3 contains 14 residues. Trimming pared 4 bases from V and 2 bases from J, leaving 9 bases between. In germline, CDR1 is MNHEY, CDR2 SVGEGT. The CDR3 loop is CASSSGVGNQPQHF. The CDR3 nucleotides read TGTGCCAGCAGTTCAGGGGTTGGCAATCAGCCCCAGCATTTT.

This clonotype showed up just once. A single base separates this from a much larger clone, so it may be a read error. The chain combines TRBV23-1 with TRBJ1-1, with D unclear. TRBV23-1 is identified as an open reading frame with a role that is uncertain. Between the trimmed V and J ends, which lost 0 bases and 0 bases, there was a span of 17 bases. The CDR3 runs to 18 residues. CDR3 in DNA: TGCGCCAGCAGTCAATCGTGCTTCGGACGGTGTATGAACACTGAAGCTTTCTTT. Its protein product is CASSQSCFGRCMNTEAFF.

Points on this clonotype: Possible read error: a much larger clone is one base away. The chain carries TRBV9 and TRBJ2-5; 12 nucleotides agree with TRBD1. The CDR3 is 14 residues long. The germline gives CDR1 SGDLS, CDR2 YYNGEE. The CDR3 is CACRGQGAQETQYF. In nucleotides, the CDR3 is TGTGCCTGCAGGGGACAGGGGGCCCAAGAGACCCAGTACTTC.

This sequence joins TRBV2 and TRBJ2-7, with 9 positions matching TRBD2. The CDR3 is 13 residues long. V was pared by 9 bases and J by 2 bases, with 5 bases of the junction left unmatched. CDR1 and CDR2 from the germline V gene are SNHLY and FYNNEI. The CDR3 sequence: CASRRLAAYEQYF. CDR3 bases: TGTGCCAGTCGCCGACTAGCGGCCTACGAGCAGTACTTC.

As regards this clonotype: This sequence may be a read error, since a much larger clone differs from it by one base. Here the CDR3 omits its conserved ending phenylalanine or tryptophan, so a read error is the likely source. V usage is TRBV3-1 and J usage is TRBJ2-5; D assignment may be TRBD1 or TRBD2 (5 bases each). Trimming shortened V by 5 bases and J by 1 base, and 11 bases separated the two germline ends. The germline V gene encodes CDR1 LGHDT and CDR2 YNNKEL (reference sequence). The CDR3 runs to 14 residues. The DNA for the CDR3 is TGTGCCAGCAGCTCGGGACGGTTCCAAGAGACCCAGTACCTC. It codes for CASSSGRFQETQYL.

This clonotype was counted between two and nine times. The chain couples TRBV3-1 to TRBJ1-5; D is ambiguous. CDR3 length: 15 amino acids. Trimming removed 0 bases at V and 0 bases at J, with 6 bases between. Germline-derived CDR1 and CDR2 are LGHDT and YNNKEL (reference sequence). CDR3 in DNA: TGTGCCAGCAGCCAAGATTTTTCTAGCAATCAGCCCCAGCATTTT. Translation gives CASSQDFSSNQPQHF.

This clonotype was recorded a few times. The chain joins TRBV2 to TRBJ2-3, with D unclear. Germline V gene data show CDR1 as SNHLY and CDR2 as FYNNEI. CDR3 length: 12 amino acids. V dropped 9 bases and J dropped 10 bases, with 17 bases sitting between them. In DNA, the CDR3 is TGTGCCAGTTTAGACGATAAAGTTTCGCAGTATTTT. The encoded protein is CASLDDKVSQYF.

This clonotype was seen more than once but under ten times. The chain joins TRBV13 to TRBJ2-7; 8 bases fit TRBD1. Trimming removed 5 bases from V and 5 bases from J; junction bases left unmatched: 5. From germline, CDR1 is PRHDT and CDR2 FYEKMQ (reference sequence). This CDR3 comprises 13 residues. CDR3 loop: CASSPRGRDEQYF. CDR3 nucleotide sequence: TGTGCCAGCAGCCCCAGGGGGCGCGACGAGCAGTACTTC.